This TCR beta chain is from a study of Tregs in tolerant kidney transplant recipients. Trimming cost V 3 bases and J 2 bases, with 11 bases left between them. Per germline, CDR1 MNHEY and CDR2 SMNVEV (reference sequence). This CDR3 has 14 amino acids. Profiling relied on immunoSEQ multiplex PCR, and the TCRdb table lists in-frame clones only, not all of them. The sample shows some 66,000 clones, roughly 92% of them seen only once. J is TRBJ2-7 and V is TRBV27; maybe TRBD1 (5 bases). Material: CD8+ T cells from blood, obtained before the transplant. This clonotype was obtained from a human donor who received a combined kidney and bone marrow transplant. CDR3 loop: CASSFFQGTYEQYF. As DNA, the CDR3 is TGTGCCAGCAGTTTTTTCCAGGGTACCTACGAGCAGTACTTC.